Listed below are T cell receptor beta chains from one sample, sequenced in a study of identifying expanded T cells in peripheral blood. Only in-frame clones appear in the TCRdb table, and some are missing; sequencing was by immunoSEQ multiplex PCR. The data contain some 100,000 clones, approximately 90% of them singletons. The sequencing input was blood. These receptors were taken from a person between 18 and 75 years old in good health. CDR3s leave out the opening cysteine and the closing phenylalanine or tryptophan. Fields, in order: V gene, D gene, J gene, CDR3 protein. The D gene is left open where the match is weak.

v_call: TRBV6-6; d_call: TRBD1; j_call: TRBJ2-2; cdr3_aa: ASSYSLTGVAGELF
v_call: TRBV13; d_call: TRBD1; j_call: TRBJ1-1; cdr3_aa: ASGYRDRGLDTEAF
v_call: TRBV6-1; d_call: TRBD1; j_call: TRBJ1-1; cdr3_aa: ASTGGGYTEAF
v_call: TRBV19; d_call: -; j_call: TRBJ2-7; cdr3_aa: ASSSAQGNYEQY
v_call: TRBV10-3; d_call: TRBD1; j_call: TRBJ1-2; cdr3_aa: AISSAQGSTYGYT
v_call: TRBV7-2; d_call: TRBD2; j_call: TRBJ2-7; cdr3_aa: ASSPRGGAYEQY
v_call: TRBV7-9; d_call: TRBD1; j_call: TRBJ1-5; cdr3_aa: ASSSDRASNQPQH
v_call: TRBV6-5; d_call: -; j_call: TRBJ2-6; cdr3_aa: ASSLAGANVLT
v_call: TRBV2; d_call: -; j_call: TRBJ2-3; cdr3_aa: ASSETERRVGTQY
v_call: TRBV18; d_call: -; j_call: TRBJ2-4; cdr3_aa: ASSREAGQSIQY
v_call: TRBV4-2; d_call: -; j_call: TRBJ1-5; cdr3_aa: ASSQNARGAGNQPQH
v_call: TRBV27; d_call: -; j_call: TRBJ1-2; cdr3_aa: ASSPAGSYGYT
v_call: TRBV6-1; d_call: TRBD1; j_call: TRBJ2-3; cdr3_aa: ASRWDSLDTQY
v_call: TRBV18; d_call: -; j_call: TRBJ2-6; cdr3_aa: ASSPVRGFTSGANVLT
v_call: TRBV6-5; d_call: TRBD1; j_call: TRBJ1-2; cdr3_aa: ASSYRQGNYGYT
v_call: TRBV28; d_call: TRBD1; j_call: TRBJ2-2; cdr3_aa: ASSLVWRGGATGELF
v_call: TRBV7-2; d_call: TRBD1; j_call: TRBJ1-1; cdr3_aa: ASSWTGETEAF
v_call: TRBV15; d_call: TRBD2; j_call: TRBJ2-5; cdr3_aa: ATSRRGEEYQY
v_call: TRBV29-1; d_call: -; j_call: TRBJ1-2; cdr3_aa: SVERPYGYT
v_call: TRBV5-4; d_call: TRBD1; j_call: TRBJ1-2; cdr3_aa: ASSIMTGGYGYT
v_call: TRBV2; d_call: -; j_call: TRBJ1-2; cdr3_aa: AVPGSPNYGYT
v_call: TRBV27; d_call: -; j_call: TRBJ2-3; cdr3_aa: ASSPFPLGADTQY
v_call: TRBV5-1; d_call: TRBD1; j_call: TRBJ2-7; cdr3_aa: ASSQGAPNYEQY
v_call: TRBV5-1; d_call: -; j_call: TRBJ1-1; cdr3_aa: ASSLWANTEAF
v_call: TRBV10-3; d_call: -; j_call: TRBJ1-6; cdr3_aa: AISESPGRLNSPLH
v_call: TRBV13; d_call: -; j_call: TRBJ2-3; cdr3_aa: ASSSGTADTQY
v_call: TRBV7-2; d_call: -; j_call: TRBJ1-1; cdr3_aa: ASSFYHPDRKNTEAF
v_call: TRBV6-5; d_call: -; j_call: TRBJ2-7; cdr3_aa: ASSGGRHEQY
v_call: TRBV4-3; d_call: -; j_call: TRBJ2-1; cdr3_aa: ASSLLPGASSYNEQF
v_call: TRBV29-1; d_call: -; j_call: TRBJ2-1; cdr3_aa: SVPFLNEQF
v_call: TRBV4-3; d_call: -; j_call: TRBJ1-2; cdr3_aa: ASSQDFRDFGNYGYT
v_call: TRBV9; d_call: -; j_call: TRBJ2-7; cdr3_aa: ASSVVPAGAHEQY
v_call: TRBV7-2; d_call: -; j_call: TRBJ2-7; cdr3_aa: ASSLLYRVADEQY
v_call: TRBV7-6; d_call: -; j_call: TRBJ2-1; cdr3_aa: ASSLRVSSHNEQF
v_call: TRBV5-6; d_call: TRBD1; j_call: TRBJ1-6; cdr3_aa: ASSPAWDSINSPLH
v_call: TRBV9; d_call: -; j_call: TRBJ2-1; cdr3_aa: ASSGRTGGEQF
v_call: TRBV30; d_call: -; j_call: TRBJ2-5; cdr3_aa: AWSVGGRGETQY
v_call: TRBV7-8; d_call: -; j_call: TRBJ1-3; cdr3_aa: ASSLQGASGNTIY
v_call: TRBV6-1; d_call: TRBD1; j_call: TRBJ1-4; cdr3_aa: ASSETPGQPNEKLF